A single sample is the source of the 20 T cell receptor beta chains below, sequenced in a study of cytotoxic CD8 clonotypes in ibrutinib-treated CLL listed by TCRdb under 2021. This specimen's time point label, per the study, means: 24 months on ibrutinib. Preparation of the library involved the immunoSEQ multiplex PCR assay. The table was pulled from immuneACCESS by TCRdb, which kept in-frame rearrangements only. Such tables lose some clones; where checked, under half of the loss comes from unresolved V genes, and the rest has no known cause. The sample has over 150,000 clones on record, approximately 72% of them singletons. Of the sample, roughly 13% falls within the top ten clones. The sequencing here drew on PBMCs, taken after 24 months of ibrutinib treatment. These TCRs come from a human donor with chronic lymphocytic leukemia.

The chain employs TRBV19 and TRBJ1-5, with 8 bases matching TRBD1. This CDR3 is 17 amino acids long. After removal of 5 bases from V and 3 bases from J, the junction contained 12 bases not matched to a gene. From germline, CDR1 is LNHDA and CDR2 SQIVND (reference sequence). The CDR3, as DNA: TGTGCCAGTAGTGGGCCCCCGGACAGGGCGCCCAATCAGCCCCAGCATTTT. It encodes CASSGPPDRAPNQPQHF.

The chain recombines TRBV6-5 with TRBJ1-2, with TRBD1 identical over 9 bases. V gave up 6 bases and J gave up 2 bases; unmatched junction bases: 4. Germline CDR1 reads MNHEY; CDR2 reads SVGAGI. There are 14 residues in the CDR3. The DNA for the CDR3 is TGTGCCAGCAGGGATGGGACAGGGAACTATGGCTACACCTTC. As protein: CASRDGTGNYGYTF.

V gene TRBV2 combines with J gene TRBJ2-1; D may be TRBD2 (6 bases). Germline loops: CDR1 SNHLY, CDR2 FYNNEI. CDR3 size: 13 residues. Trimming cost V 11 bases and J 4 bases, with 15 bases left between them. The chain's CDR3 is CAGSGLSYNEQFF. For the CDR3, the DNA is TGTGCCGGCTCGGGACTGTCGTACAATGAGCAGTTCTTC.

This clone was seen only once. V gene TRBV11-2 combines with J gene TRBJ1-2; D remains unclear. Between the trimmed V and J ends, which lost 5 bases and 6 bases, there was a span of 7 bases. The CDR3 covers 11 residues. CDR1 and CDR2 from the germline V gene are SGHAT and FQNNGV. The CDR3 region has the DNA TGTGCCAGCAGCGCCCTGGATGGCTACACCTTC. It yields the protein CASSALDGYTF.

This clone was detected only a few times. This chain uses TRBV6-1 with TRBJ2-7, with D possibly matching TRBD2 (5 bases). Germline V lookup: CDR1 MNHNS, CDR2 SASEGT. This CDR3 has 13 residues. V dropped 6 bases and J dropped 2 bases, with 11 bases sitting between them. Written as DNA, the CDR3 is TGTGCCAGCAGCGAGCCCGGGGCCTACGAGCAGTACTTC. Protein sequence: CASSEPGAYEQYF.

The V call is TRBV9, the J call TRBJ2-1, with 9 bases that match TRBD2. Losses at the gene ends were 0 bases for V and 5 bases for J; bases not matched to a gene: 6. From germline, CDR1 is SGDLS and CDR2 YYNGEE. The CDR3 has 16 residues. CDR3 coding DNA: TGTGCCAGCAGCGTAGTTGCGGGACTAGCTCACAATGAGCAGTTCTTC. Translated: CASSVVAGLAHNEQFF.

The V call is TRBV15, the J call TRBJ1-1; 7 nucleotides line up with TRBD1. Germline V gene sequence: CDR1 LNHNV, CDR2 YYDKDF (reference sequence). The CDR3 length is 14 residues. Germline trimming cut 4 bases from V and 7 bases from J; bases unmatched to any gene: 9. This chain's CDR3 is CATSTIRQGGEAFF. The DNA for the CDR3 is TGTGCCACCAGCACCATACGACAGGGAGGTGAAGCTTTCTTT.

This clone came up a few times. V gene TRBV11-2 combines with J gene TRBJ1-5; no clear D. Germline V gives CDR1 SGHAT, CDR2 FQNNGV. V was trimmed by 0 bases and J by 0 bases, leaving 9 bases between them. CDR3 length: 16 amino acids. CDR3 in DNA: TGTGCCAGCAGCTTAGATCGAGGAGTTAGCAATCAGCCCCAGCATTTT. This gives the protein CASSLDRGVSNQPQHF.

The chain recombines TRBV19 with TRBJ2-1; D unresolved. Germline CDR1 reads LNHDA; CDR2 reads SQIVND (reference sequence). Trimming stripped 5 bases from V and 2 bases from J, with 10 bases between. CDR3 length: 14 residues. CDR3 residues: CASSYTGTYNEQFF. CDR3 nucleotides: TGTGCCAGTAGTTATACGGGCACCTACAATGAGCAGTTCTTC. The full variable domain, in which reference TRBV19 and TRBJ2-1 provide the parts outside the CDR3, is DGGITQSPKYLFRKEGQNVTLSCEQNLNHDAMYWYRQDPGQGLRLIYYSQIVNDFQKGDIAEGYSVSREKKESFPLTVTSAQKNPTAFYLCASSYTGTYNEQFFGPGTRLTVL.

The V and J genes are TRBV9 and TRBJ2-1, with 7 bases identical to TRBD1. Germline V gene sequence: CDR1 SGDLS, CDR2 YYNGEE. After removal of 0 bases from V and 4 bases from J, the junction contained 4 bases not matched to a gene. This CDR3 region has 15 residues. This chain's CDR3 is CASSVAGGQYNEQFF. The CDR3 DNA follows: TGTGCCAGCAGCGTAGCTGGGGGACAGTACAATGAGCAGTTCTTC.

This clone occurred a few times. V gene TRBV25-1 combines with J gene TRBJ2-5; TRBD2 matches 7 bases. Germline trimming cut 7 bases from V and 8 bases from J; bases unmatched to any gene: 13. The CDR3 is 14 amino acids. From germline, CDR1 is MGHDK and CDR2 SYGVNS. The CDR3 loop is CASKMSGTPKTQYF. The CDR3 nucleotides read TGTGCCAGCAAAATGAGCGGGACTCCGAAAACCCAGTACTTC.

This sequence joins TRBV10-3 and TRBJ1-1; D is unresolved. CDR1 and CDR2 from the germline V gene are ENHRY and SYGVKD. Trimming pared 11 bases from V and 0 bases from J, leaving 16 bases between. There are 14 residues in the CDR3. The CDR3 nucleotides are TGTGCCTCCAGGAGGGATCCCATGAACACTGAAGCTTTCTTT. Encoded protein: CASRRDPMNTEAFF.

The rearrangement joins TRBV19 to TRBJ2-7, with 11 positions matching TRBD1. The CDR3 runs to 15 residues. The ends lost 6 bases at V and 4 bases at J; junction bases unmatched: 8. Germline V lookup: CDR1 LNHDA, CDR2 SQIVND (reference sequence). CDR3 residues: CASSRTGTGGYEQYF. Here the CDR3 DNA reads TGTGCCAGTAGCCGAACCGGGACAGGGGGTTACGAGCAGTACTTC.

Remarks on this clone: Different DNA sequences within this sample yield the same CDR3. This chain joins TRBV6-1 and TRBJ1-1, with D possibly matching TRBD1 (5 bases). The CDR3 runs to 16 residues. The germline V gene has CDR1 MNHNS and CDR2 SASEGT. Trimming pared 2 bases from V and 4 bases from J, leaving 17 bases between. The CDR3 region is CASSERVLGGGTEAFF. The CDR3 bases are TGTGCCAGCAGTGAAAGGGTATTGGGGGGGGGCACTGAAGCTTTCTTT.

The chain links TRBV30 to TRBJ1-2; no reliable D call. The V gene lost 1 base and the J gene lost 3 bases, with 12 bases spanning the gap. The germline CDR1 and CDR2 sequences are GTSNPN and SVGIG (reference sequence). This CDR3 has 14 residues. The CDR3 protein is CAWSESDGYYGYTF. The CDR3 DNA reads as TGTGCCTGGAGTGAATCGGACGGATACTATGGCTACACCTTC.

The V and J genes are TRBV7-6 and TRBJ2-5; 13 nucleotides align to TRBD2. CDR1 is SGHVS, CDR2 FNYEAQ, per germline. The CDR3 runs 14 residues. Germline trimming cut 4 bases from V and 5 bases from J; bases unmatched to any gene: 1. CDR3 region: CASSWTSGSETQYF. The CDR3 DNA is TGTGCCAGCAGCTGGACTAGCGGGAGTGAGACCCAGTACTTC.

The chain uses TRBV19 and TRBJ1-5; the D is unclear. Germline CDR1 is LNHDA and CDR2 is SQIVND (reference sequence). The CDR3 length is 15 residues. V gave up 6 bases and J gave up 5 bases, with 17 bases separating them. CDR3: CASRPVLGEYQPQHF. The CDR3 DNA follows: TGTGCCAGTAGGCCAGTCTTGGGTGAATATCAGCCCCAGCATTTT.

The V and J genes are TRBV7-8 and TRBJ2-7; possibly TRBD1 or TRBD2 for D (5 bases each). Germline CDR1 is SGHVS and CDR2 is FQNEAQ. V was cut by 4 bases and J by 2 bases, with 12 bases left in between. The CDR3 loop spans 14 amino acids. The CDR3 protein is CASSSRDPPYEQYF. The CDR3 bases are TGTGCCAGCAGCTCCCGGGACCCACCCTACGAGCAGTACTTC.

CDR3 region: CASSQVMQGQGYTF. CDR3 coding DNA: TGCGCCAGCAGCCAAGTAATGCAGGGCCAGGGCTACACCTTC. V gene TRBV4-3 combines with J gene TRBJ1-2, with TRBD1 as a possible D gene (5 bases). Germline loops: CDR1 LGHNA, CDR2 YSLEER. The CDR3 runs to 14 residues. Trimming took 1 base from V and 8 from J, leaving 14 bases between them.

The chain links TRBV4-1 to TRBJ1-1; 9 bases fit TRBD1. Trimming took 4 bases from V and 9 from J; bases not matched to a gene: 6. CDR1 MGHRA and CDR2 YSYEKL come from the germline V gene. The CDR3 runs 13 residues. CDR3 protein: CASSRTGGRKAFF. The DNA of the CDR3 is TGCGCCAGCAGCCGAACAGGGGGCAGGAAAGCTTTCTTT.